The TCR beta chain described here comes from a study of T cell changes during pregnancy in multiple sclerosis. Method: immunoSEQ multiplex PCR; TCRdb's copy keeps in-frame clones and lacks some. Of about 100,000 clones in the sample, approximately 93% were seen once. The CDR3 is 20 residues long. Germline assignment: CDR1 MGHRA and CDR2 YSYEKL. Trimming stripped 1 base from V and 8 bases from J, with 32 bases between. This receptor was identified in a female donor with multiple sclerosis, enrolled in a pregnancy study. The V and J genes are TRBV4-1 and TRBJ1-2, with D possibly being TRBD1 (6 bases). The sequencing used peripheral blood, collected after pregnancy. CDR3 DNA: TGCGCCAGCAGCCAAGCCGGCCGCAGGGGCGGAGGTAAAAAGGGGCGCGGCTACACCTTC. This gives the protein CASSQAGRRGGGKKGRGYTF.